Below, 27 T cell receptor beta chains from the same sample are listed, as sequenced in a study of blood T cell repertoires in COVID-19. Sequencing used immunoSEQ multiplex PCR; TCRdb keeps in-frame clones, though not all of them. Altogether 110,000 or so clones are present, over 65% being singletons, with the ten largest covering about 3.9%. What was sequenced was peripheral blood. The origin of the receptors is a man between 60 and 75 years old with acute or convalescent COVID-19.

The chain is built from TRBV2 and TRBJ2-1, with 8 bases fitting TRBD2. V was pared by 7 bases and J by 2 bases, with 7 bases of the junction left unmatched. The CDR3 runs to 15 residues. CDR1 and CDR2 from the germline V gene are SNHLY and FYNNEI. In DNA form, the CDR3 reads TGTGCCAGCACCCCTGGGGGACTAGCCTACAATGAGCAGTTCTTC. Protein sequence: CASTPGGLAYNEQFF.

The chain is built from TRBV18 and TRBJ2-7; a weak D match, TRBD2 (5 bases). From germline, CDR1 is KGHSH and CDR2 LQKENI. This CDR3 is built from 15 residues. With 6 bases removed from V and 3 bases from J, the gap between germline ends came to 18 bases. The CDR3 nucleotides are TGTGCCAGCTCCGGGAAGGCAGGCTCCGGCTACGAGCAGTACTTC. Translating it yields CASSGKAGSGYEQYF.

The chain is built from TRBV27 and TRBJ2-7, with 7 bases identical to TRBD1. V lost 0 bases and J lost 3; bases outside the gene matches: 5. CDR1 and CDR2 from the germline V gene are MNHEY and SMNVEV (reference sequence). This CDR3 region has 15 residues. CDR3 DNA: TGTGCCAGCAGTTTATCGGCCCAGGGGGTCTACGAGCAGTACTTC. This translates into CASSLSAQGVYEQYF.

V and J are TRBV15 and TRBJ1-2, with 7 bases that match TRBD1. V shed 8 bases and J 0 bases; nucleotides not matched to a gene: 9. Germline values: CDR1 LNHNV, CDR2 YYDKDF (reference sequence). This CDR3 is built from 15 residues. CDR3 nucleotides: TGTGCCACCCACAGGGGTGAATCCTCTAACTATGGCTACACCTTC. This translates into CATHRGESSNYGYTF.

For this clone: One end of the junction fails to match germline, which may point to a read error. This chain connects TRBV15 to TRBJ1-5; D uncertain. The length of the CDR3 is 15 residues. Per the germline V gene, CDR1 is LNHNV and CDR2 is YYDKDF (reference sequence). In DNA, the CDR3 is TGTGCCACCAGCTCAGCGGGCAGGAATAATCAACCCCAGCATTTT. Protein: CATSSAGRNNQPQHF.

The rearrangement joins TRBV19 to TRBJ2-7, with 8 bases fitting TRBD1. J was trimmed by 7 bases and V by 3 bases; bases with no gene match: 5. The CDR3 extends over 13 amino acids. Germline V gene lookup returns CDR1 LNHDA and CDR2 SQIVND (reference sequence). Here the CDR3 DNA reads TGTGCCAGTAGTATGCAGGGGGCCGGGGAGCAGTACTTC. Its protein product is CASSMQGAGEQYF.

This clone occurred a few times. The rearrangement joins TRBV27 to TRBJ2-2; D is possibly TRBD2 (6 bases). Per the germline V gene, CDR1 is MNHEY and CDR2 is SMNVEV (reference sequence). This CDR3 comprises 15 residues. Trimming shortened V by 2 bases and J by 1 base, and 8 bases separated the two germline ends. CDR3 nucleotide sequence: TGTGCCAGCAGTTTAGGCGGGGTGAACACCGGGGAGCTGTTTTTT. It codes for CASSLGGVNTGELFF.

The CDR3 protein is CASSLAGGLAGGTGELFF. DNA for the CDR3: TGTGCCAGCAGCTTAGCAGGGGGACTAGCGGGAGGGACCGGGGAGCTGTTTTTT. The gene calls are TRBV7-2 and TRBJ2-2; 16 bases align to TRBD2. With 0 bases clipped from V and 5 bases from J, the junction kept 3 bases outside the gene matches. Germline CDR1 SGHTA, CDR2 FQGNSA. CDR3 size: 18 residues. The full variable domain, completed using reference TRBV7-2 and TRBJ2-2, is GAGVSQSPSNKVTEKGKDVELRCDPISGHTALYWYRQSLGQGLEFLIYFQGNSAPDKSGLPSDRFSAERTGGSVSTLTIQRTQQEDSAVYLCASSLAGGLAGGTGELFFGEGSRLTVL.

CDR3 nucleotide sequence: TGTGCCAGCAGTTCACCGGGACTAGCGGGAGTGGAGACCCAGTACTTC. Residues: CASSSPGLAGVETQYF. The V and J genes are TRBV28 and TRBJ2-5; 14 nucleotides agree with TRBD2. CDR1 MDHEN and CDR2 SYDVKM come from the germline V gene. With 4 bases clipped from V and 5 bases from J, the junction kept 6 bases outside the gene matches. The CDR3 runs 16 residues.

The chain employs TRBV10-3 and TRBJ1-1; D perhaps matches TRBD1 (6 bases). This CDR3 has 14 residues. Germline lookup yields CDR1 ENHRY and CDR2 SYGVKD. V dropped 5 bases and J dropped 1 base, with 11 bases sitting between them. CDR3 sequence (DNA): TGTGCCATCAGTTGGGAGGGGGGGAACACTGAAGCTTTCTTT. This translates into CAISWEGGNTEAFF.

The chain employs TRBV7-2 and TRBJ2-1, with TRBD2 matching 7 bases. V gave up 4 bases and J gave up 1 base; unmatched junction bases: 7. Germline CDR1 and CDR2: SGHTA and FQGNSA. The CDR3 is made up of 16 amino acids. The CDR3 loop is CASSSLGAGSYNEQFF. As DNA, the CDR3 is TGTGCCAGCAGCTCCCTCGGAGCGGGGTCCTACAATGAGCAGTTCTTC.

The chain is built from TRBV4-1 and TRBJ1-4; D is perhaps TRBD1 (5 bases). V lost 9 bases, J lost 3 bases, and 17 bases lay in between. The CDR3 extends over 15 amino acids. Germline lookup yields CDR1 MGHRA and CDR2 YSYEKL. Written as DNA, the CDR3 is TGCGCCAGTCGGGGGGGGACCCCACCTAATGAAAAACTGTTTTTT. It codes for CASRGGTPPNEKLFF.

V usage is TRBV5-1 and J usage is TRBJ2-5, with 7 bases that match TRBD1. The length of the CDR3 is 15 residues. V lost 0 bases, J lost 2 bases, and 4 bases stayed unmatched. Germline values: CDR1 SGHRS, CDR2 YFSETQ. CDR3 sequence (DNA): TGCGCCAGCAGCTTGGGGACAGGAGGACAAGAGACCCAGTACTTC. Protein sequence: CASSLGTGGQETQYF.

The gene calls are TRBV19 and TRBJ1-2; D is unresolved. Germline V gene sequence: CDR1 LNHDA, CDR2 SQIVND (reference sequence). This CDR3 has 12 residues. Trimming took 10 bases from V and 7 from J, leaving 16 bases between them. CDR3 region: CAIREGSVGYTF. Here the CDR3 DNA reads TGTGCCATCCGGGAGGGCTCTGTTGGCTACACCTTC. Full variable domain (missing parts from reference TRBV19 and TRBJ1-2): DGGITQSPKYLFRKEGQNVTLSCEQNLNHDAMYWYRQDPGQGLRLIYYSQIVNDFQKGDIAEGYSVSREKKESFPLTVTSAQKNPTAFYLCAIREGSVGYTFGSGTRLTVV.

A note on this clone: Other DNA sequences within the sample encode an identical CDR3. The CDR3 spells CATSDPRTGNNQPQHF. The CDR3 region has the DNA TGTGCCACCAGTGATCCCCGCACAGGGAACAATCAGCCCCAGCATTTT. V usage is TRBV24-1 and J usage is TRBJ1-5; TRBD1 might be the D (6 bases). There are 16 residues in the CDR3. With 3 bases removed from V and 3 bases from J, the gap between germline ends came to 14 bases. Per germline, CDR1 KGHDR and CDR2 SFDVKD.

This sequence joins TRBV27 and TRBJ1-5; D ambiguous. Germline CDR1 is MNHEY and CDR2 is SMNVEV (reference sequence). V shed 5 bases and J shed 0 bases, with 5 bases lying between them. The CDR3 sequence is 13 residues long. The CDR3: CASSPYSNQPQHF. The CDR3 DNA reads TGTGCCAGCAGTCCTTATAGCAATCAGCCCCAGCATTTT.

V and J are TRBV6-6 and TRBJ2-1; TRBD1 matches 9 bases. Germline CDR1 is MNHNY and CDR2 is SVGAGI (reference sequence). With V trimmed by 6 bases and J by 0 bases, 3 bases remained unmatched. The CDR3 covers 15 residues. The CDR3 sequence is CASSRQGDSYNEQFF. In DNA, the CDR3 is TGTGCCAGCAGCCGACAGGGGGACTCCTACAATGAGCAGTTCTTC.

This chain uses TRBV7-2 with TRBJ1-2; D remains unclear. V was shortened by 3 bases and J by 4 bases, with 12 bases between the two germline ends. The CDR3 contains 14 residues. Germline V CDR1 and CDR2: SGHTA, FQGNSA. This chain's CDR3 is CASSLSISSYGYTF. The CDR3 nucleotides read TGTGCCAGCAGCTTGTCGATTTCGAGCTATGGCTACACCTTC.

CDR3 DNA sequence: TGTGCCAGCAGCTTGTACGGGACTAGCGGGAGGTACGAGCAGTACTTC. As protein: CASSLYGTSGRYEQYF. This sequence joins TRBV5-4 and TRBJ2-7; TRBD2 matches at 15 bases. Germline CDR1 is SGHNT and CDR2 is YYREEE (reference sequence). The CDR3 contains 16 residues. The V and J ends lost 1 base and 4 bases, in that order; junction bases with no gene match: 3.

The rearrangement joins TRBV6-5 to TRBJ2-2; 12 bases are a match to TRBD2. V lost 4 bases to trimming and J lost 4 bases; unmatched junction nucleotides: 4. The CDR3 is made up of 16 amino acids. Germline V gives CDR1 MNHEY, CDR2 SVGAGI. CDR3 region: CASSFASGRVTGELFF. CDR3 DNA: TGTGCCAGCAGTTTCGCTAGCGGGAGGGTCACCGGGGAGCTGTTTTTT.

This clone was found once. The chain carries TRBV4-2 and TRBJ1-4, with TRBD1 as a possible D gene (5 bases). The CDR3 covers 16 residues. Per the germline V gene, CDR1 is LGHNA and CDR2 is YNFKEQ. V was pared by 0 bases and J by 5 bases, with 13 bases between. In DNA form, the CDR3 reads TGTGCCAGCAGCCAAGATACGCAGGGCGCGAATGAAAAACTGTTTTTT. Translated, it gives CASSQDTQGANEKLFF.

This clone appeared a single time. The CDR3 loop reads CASSYLGGQLNTGELFF. The DNA for the CDR3 is TGTGCCAGCAGCTATTTAGGGGGACAGTTAAACACCGGGGAGCTGTTTTTT. The chain employs TRBV25-1 and TRBJ2-2, with TRBD1 matching 7 bases. V was clipped by 6 bases and J by 2 bases; unmatched bases: 12. Per the germline V gene, CDR1 is MGHDK and CDR2 is SYGVNS. This CDR3 is 17 amino acids long.

The rearrangement uses TRBV7-9 and TRBJ2-7, with D perhaps matching TRBD1 (7 bases). The CDR3 loop spans 14 amino acids. V lost 4 bases and J lost 0, with 10 bases in between. Germline assignment: CDR1 SEHNR and CDR2 FQNEAQ (reference sequence). The CDR3 sequence: CASSWGDSSYEQYF. CDR3 nucleotide sequence: TGTGCCAGCAGCTGGGGGGACAGCTCCTACGAGCAGTACTTC.

The chain recombines TRBV28 with TRBJ2-7, with a possible D match to TRBD2 (6 bases). Trimming cost V 1 base and J 8 bases, with 12 bases left between them. CDR1 is MDHEN and CDR2 is SYDVKM in the germline V gene. The CDR3 extends over 13 amino acids. CDR3: CASSLSGTSKQYF. The CDR3 DNA reads as TGTGCCAGCAGTTTATCAGGGACTTCTAAGCAGTACTTC.

V is TRBV10-2 and J is TRBJ2-5, with 13 bases that match TRBD2. V shed 9 bases and J 5 bases; nucleotides not matched to a gene: 6. Germline lookup yields CDR1 WSHSY and CDR2 SAAADI. The CDR3 runs 14 residues. CDR3 region: CASGLAGVEETQYF. Written as DNA, the CDR3 is TGCGCCAGTGGACTAGCGGGAGTTGAGGAGACCCAGTACTTC.

The rearrangement links TRBV5-1 to TRBJ2-1, with 10 positions matching TRBD2. J was trimmed by 9 bases and V by 2 bases; bases with no gene match: 8. Germline V gives CDR1 SGHRS, CDR2 YFSETQ. The CDR3 is 15 residues long. CDR3 amino acids: CASSLTASGSSEQFF. Written as DNA, the CDR3 is TGCGCCAGCAGCTTAACGGCTAGCGGGAGCAGTGAGCAGTTCTTC.

This chain joins TRBV5-1 and TRBJ2-3, with a possible D match to TRBD2 (5 bases). There are 15 residues in the CDR3. Germline V lookup: CDR1 SGHRS, CDR2 YFSETQ. Deletions cut 0 bases from V and 5 bases from J, with 13 bases between. The CDR3 coding sequence is TGCGCCAGCAGCTTGGCGGGCCAAGCGGAAGATACGCAGTATTTT. This sequence encodes CASSLAGQAEDTQYF.